The 25 T cell receptor beta chains listed next were all sequenced from one sample in a study of cytomegalovirus exposure and HLA in healthy donors. The PCR ran on 60 Vbeta and 13 Jbeta primers. Assay used: immunoSEQ multiplex PCR; TCRdb lists only in-frame clones, some missing. The sample has about 160,000 clones, roughly 84% seen once. Source material: PBMCs. The receptors derive from a young man in good health and CMV-seropositive.

V usage is TRBV20-1 and J usage is TRBJ2-5; tentative D call: TRBD2 (5 bases). The CDR3 totals 11 residues. V lost 8 bases and J lost 7, with 14 bases in between. CDR1 is DFQATT and CDR2 is SNEGSKA in the germline V gene (reference sequence). The CDR3 bases are TGCAGTACCTCGGGGTTAGGGACCCAGTACTTC. Its protein product is CSTSGLGTQYF.

V is TRBV11-3 and J is TRBJ2-1; 14 nucleotides agree with TRBD2. Germline trimming cut 5 bases from V and 0 bases from J; bases unmatched to any gene: 9. Germline-derived CDR1 and CDR2 are SGHNT and YENEEA. The CDR3 runs 19 residues. CDR3 DNA: TGTGCCAGCAGCCTGGGGACTAGCGGGGGCCCGAGCTCCTACAATGAGCAGTTCTTC. Amino acid sequence: CASSLGTSGGPSSYNEQFF.

The chain joins TRBV5-6 to TRBJ1-1; D is possibly TRBD1 (5 bases). V was cut by 2 bases and J by 11 bases, with 25 bases left in between. Germline loops: CDR1 SGHDT, CDR2 YYEEEE. This CDR3 comprises 16 residues. CDR3 sequence reads: CASSLRWGQKGKRAFF. The CDR3 region has the DNA TGTGCCAGCAGCTTAAGGTGGGGCCAGAAGGGTAAGAGGGCTTTCTTT. Full variable domain (rest looked up from reference TRBV5-6 and TRBJ1-1): DAGVTQSPTHLIKTRGQQVTLRCSPKSGHDTVSWYQQALGQGPQFIFQYYEEEERQRGNFPDRFSGHQFPNYSSELNVNALLLGDSALYLCASSLRWGQKGKRAFFGQGTRLTVV.

The chain carries TRBV4-3 and TRBJ1-4, with 7 bases that match TRBD1. Trimming at V came to 0 bases and at J to 8 bases, leaving 15 bases not matched to a gene. Germline V lookup: CDR1 LGHNA, CDR2 YSLEER. This CDR3 region has 18 residues. The CDR3 region is CASSQDWGDRAFWEKLFF. The CDR3 coding sequence is TGCGCCAGCAGCCAAGACTGGGGCGACAGGGCCTTTTGGGAAAAACTGTTTTTT.

The J gene is TRBJ2-7, the V gene TRBV18; 7 positions agree with TRBD2. V shed 4 bases and J 0 bases; nucleotides not matched to a gene: 9. Germline V CDR1 and CDR2: KGHSH, LQKENI. This CDR3 contains 16 residues. The CDR3 sequence: CASSREGRGSSYEQYF. The CDR3 region has the DNA TGTGCCAGCTCACGGGAGGGGCGGGGAAGCTCCTACGAGCAGTACTTC.

The J gene is TRBJ1-5, the V gene TRBV4-1; no reliable D call. CDR1 is MGHRA and CDR2 is YSYEKL in the germline V gene. V was pared by 1 base and J by 5 bases, with 9 bases between. The CDR3 consists of 14 residues. This CDR3 is CASSQVPRDQPQHF. The CDR3 DNA reads as TGCGCCAGCAGCCAAGTGCCTCGGGATCAGCCCCAGCATTTT.

This clone was counted a few times. The V call is TRBV23-1, the J call TRBJ2-2; 9 nucleotides line up with TRBD2. TRBV23-1 is an ORF for which the function is uncertain. The CDR3 has 17 amino acids. V shed 4 bases, J shed 0 bases, and the junction held 6 bases outside the gene matches. CDR3 bases: TGCGCCAGCAGTCTTTCAGTAGCGGGGGCGAACACCGGGGAGCTGTTTTTT. Translation gives CASSLSVAGANTGELFF.

The chain recombines TRBV4-2 with TRBJ1-2, with 8 bases matching TRBD1. Germline V gives CDR1 LGHNA, CDR2 YNFKEQ. The ends lost 4 bases at V and 1 base at J; junction bases unmatched: 5. The CDR3 contains 15 residues. This chain's CDR3 is CASSPSRGRNYGYTF. The CDR3 DNA sequence: TGTGCCAGCAGCCCCTCCAGGGGGCGTAACTATGGCTACACCTTC.

This clone was seen once. The V call is TRBV7-9, the J call TRBJ2-3; 10 bases are shared with TRBD2. Germline V gives CDR1 SEHNR, CDR2 FQNEAQ (reference sequence). This CDR3 has 15 amino acids. V lost 8 bases, J lost 5 bases, and 10 bases stayed unmatched. The CDR3 DNA reads as TGTGCCAGCTCCCGCAGCGGGGGGGCCCTAGATACGCAGTATTTT. Protein sequence: CASSRSGGALDTQYF.

V is TRBV4-1 and J is TRBJ1-5, with 9 bases aligning to TRBD1. Germline V gives CDR1 MGHRA, CDR2 YSYEKL. The length of the CDR3 is 13 residues. V shed 4 bases and J 7 bases; nucleotides not matched to a gene: 2. In nucleotides, the CDR3 is TGCGCCAGCAGCCGAACAGGGGGCCAGCCCCAGCATTTT. Protein product: CASSRTGGQPQHF.

The chain carries TRBV6-1 and TRBJ1-1, with D possibly TRBD1 on 6 matching bases. Between the trimmed V and J ends, which lost 2 bases and 0 bases, there was a span of 10 bases. CDR1 and CDR2 from the germline V gene are MNHNS and SASEGT. The CDR3 consists of 15 residues. The CDR3 protein is CASSESHRVNTEAFF. The CDR3, as DNA: TGTGCCAGCAGTGAATCCCACAGGGTGAACACTGAAGCTTTCTTT.

V is TRBV2 and J is TRBJ1-3; a possible D gene is TRBD1 (5 bases). Germline CDR1 SNHLY, CDR2 FYNNEI. This CDR3 has 18 residues. V lost 6 bases, J lost 6 bases, and 27 bases lay in between. CDR3 in DNA: TGTGCCAGCAGGACGGGACTACTGGGCTTGATTCAACAAAACACCATATATTTT. Encoded protein: CASRTGLLGLIQQNTIYF.

The genes are TRBV18 and TRBJ2-7; 7 bases are shared with TRBD1. Germline CDR1 KGHSH, CDR2 LQKENI. V shed 2 bases and J 7 bases; nucleotides not matched to a gene: 11. The CDR3 runs to 15 residues. In nucleotides, the CDR3 is TGTGCCAGCTCACCAACCGGGACAGCCCCTTATGAGCAGTACTTC. Translation gives CASSPTGTAPYEQYF.

The rearrangement uses TRBV30 and TRBJ1-4; 9 nucleotides line up with TRBD1. Germline V gene sequence: CDR1 GTSNPN, CDR2 SVGIG (reference sequence). J lost 8 bases, V lost 0 bases, and 1 base had no gene match. The CDR3 is 13 residues long. The CDR3 sequence is CAWSVDRGEKLFF. The DNA of the CDR3 is TGTGCCTGGAGTGTAGACAGGGGGGAAAAACTGTTTTTT.

V and J are TRBV6-5 and TRBJ1-6, with D perhaps matching TRBD1 (6 bases). V was pared by 0 bases and J by 9 bases, with 9 bases between. Germline-derived CDR1 and CDR2 are MNHEY and SVGAGI. CDR3 size: 14 residues. In nucleotides, the CDR3 is TGTGCCAGCAGTTACTCTGGGGGCACTTCACCCCTCCACTTT. As protein: CASSYSGGTSPLHF.

The gene calls are TRBV4-1 and TRBJ2-3; 8 bases fit TRBD2. From germline, CDR1 is MGHRA and CDR2 YSYEKL. The CDR3 is made up of 17 amino acids. V lost 0 bases to trimming and J lost 1 base; unmatched junction nucleotides: 6. The CDR3 reads CASSQDGAGGGTDTQYF. Here the CDR3 DNA reads TGCGCCAGCAGCCAAGATGGTGCGGGGGGCGGCACAGATACGCAGTATTTT.

V and J are TRBV6-5 and TRBJ2-2; D remains ambiguous. CDR1 and CDR2 from the germline V gene are MNHEY and SVGAGI. This CDR3 is 15 amino acids long. Trimming took 2 bases from V and 6 from J, leaving 13 bases between them. The CDR3 spells CASSYAVGSSGELFF. The CDR3, as DNA: TGTGCCAGCAGTTACGCGGTCGGAAGCTCCGGGGAGCTGTTTTTT.

V gene TRBV6-5 combines with J gene TRBJ1-2; unclear D gene. There are 13 residues in the CDR3. CDR1 and CDR2 (germline): MNHEY, SVGAGI. Trimming took 6 bases from V and 2 from J, leaving 10 bases between them. DNA for the CDR3: TGTGCCAGCAGACCGAAGGAGAACTATGGCTACACCTTC. It codes for CASRPKENYGYTF.

The count of this clone is one. The chain carries TRBV7-9 and TRBJ1-1; 11 bases agree with TRBD1. CDR3 length equals 17 residues. Trimming removed 5 bases from V and 2 bases from J; junction bases left unmatched: 10. Germline CDR1 SEHNR, CDR2 FQNEAQ (reference sequence). CDR3 protein: CASSPRTGGAANTEAFF. Written as DNA, the CDR3 is TGTGCCAGCAGCCCTAGGACAGGGGGCGCAGCCAACACTGAAGCTTTCTTT.

V is TRBV6-1 and J is TRBJ1-4, with a possible D match to TRBD1 (5 bases). Per the germline V gene, CDR1 is MNHNS and CDR2 is SASEGT. The CDR3 runs to 15 residues. In DNA form, the CDR3 reads TGTGCAGCGCGGTCATGGGGCGGGGGTAATGAAAAACTGTTTTTT. It translates to CAARSWGGGNEKLFF.

Remarks on this clone: The germline gene is not matched at one end of the junction; a read error may be the cause. V is TRBV2 and J is TRBJ2-7; 8 bases map to TRBD2. The CDR3 length is 13 residues. Germline CDR1 and CDR2: SNHLY and FYNNEI. CDR3 amino acids: CASREAGAYEQYF. The CDR3 DNA is TGTGCCAGCAGGGAAGCGGGGGCATACGAGCAGTACTTC.

The sample holds a few counts of this clone. The chain combines TRBV5-1 with TRBJ1-5; 8 nucleotides match TRBD1. V was pared by 0 bases and J by 3 bases, with 2 bases of the junction left unmatched. This CDR3 has 15 amino acids. Germline V gives CDR1 SGHRS, CDR2 YFSETQ. The CDR3 region is CASSLGTGLNQPQHF. CDR3 coding DNA: TGCGCCAGCAGCTTGGGGACAGGGCTCAATCAGCCCCAGCATTTT.

The V and J genes are TRBV10-3 and TRBJ2-5, with TRBD1 matching 11 bases. The J call is uncertain, as TRBJ2-7 better fits the DNA end. The CDR3 extends over 17 amino acids. CDR1 and CDR2 (germline): ENHRY, SYGVKD. The CDR3 reads CAISGTPGTGGSYEQYF. CDR3 DNA: TGTGCCATCAGTGGAACTCCCGGGACAGGGGGCTCCTACGAGCAGTACTTC.

J is TRBJ1-2 and V is TRBV9; no clear D gene. Germline values: CDR1 SGDLS, CDR2 YYNGEE. This CDR3 is built from 14 residues. Trimming removed 3 bases at V and 2 bases at J, with 11 bases between. Here the CDR3 DNA reads TGTGCCAGCAGCGCCTCGTCGGGAAACTATGGCTACACCTTC. Translating it yields CASSASSGNYGYTF.

This chain joins TRBV6-6 and TRBJ1-5, with a tentative D call TRBD1 (6 bases). The V gene lost 0 bases and the J gene lost 5 bases, with 11 bases spanning the gap. The germline CDR1 and CDR2 sequences are MNHNY and SVGAGI (reference sequence). CDR3 length: 15 residues. Here the CDR3 DNA reads TGTGCCAGCAGTTACTCGACACAGGGCTATCAGCCCCAGCATTTT. Residues: CASSYSTQGYQPQHF.